The source of this TCR beta chain is a study of cytomegalovirus exposure and HLA in healthy donors (dated by TCRdb to the late 2010s). At the level of the whole study: An earlier analysis of more than 550 of the donors reported around 280 Gb of sequence data and roughly 120 million unique TCR beta sequences obtained from around 170 million T cells. To study patterns of TCR occurrence, a later analysis re-analyzed previously published TCR beta repertoires from 666 donors and added high-resolution HLA genotyping. An early release covering some 640 HLA-typed donors comprised about 290 gigabases of sequencing data and approximately 85 million unique TCR sequences. The study used immunosequencing to profile the T cell repertoires of 670 or so subjects and linked those repertoires to cytomegalovirus serostatus. Among approximately 370 genotyped donors of the cohort, an average of roughly 230,000 unique TCR beta nucleotide sequences was sequenced per donor, of which 15% to 20% were non-productive. Rather than drawing on any new phenotypic data, the later analysis identified candidate immune exposures from TCR beta sequences and the way those sequences occurred across donors. The study aimed to test whether signatures of past pathogen exposure could be identified by cataloging public T cell receptors. About 5 DR-DQ haplotypes were handled as single units for association and clustering, since linkage in the cohort was strong. The genetic ancestry cluster associated with self-reported Caucasian donors included around 76% of the roughly 360 genotyped donors. To predict cytomegalovirus infection status, the study brought together high-throughput TCR immunosequencing, statistical association of individual TCRs with disease status, and machine learning. In an earlier analysis of roughly 580 of the donors, high-throughput TCR beta sequencing was used to judge whether each TCR beta V gene segment behaved as functional or pseudogenic. The number of donors typed differed by locus, with about 629-630 for A, B, C, DRB1 and DQB1, roughly 520 for DQA1, 600 to 610 for DPA1, and roughly 450 for DPB1. HLA typing included class I and class II loci at four-digit resolution. Genome-wide SNP genotypes for about 65% of the 666 donors were used in a later genetic analysis, which treated that subset as a discovery cohort. Donor age, sex, ethnicity and CMV serostatus were compiled together with the repertoire data. Every discovery cohort repertoire had been produced on one sequencing platform. In addition to the first cohort of around 670 subjects, a separate validation cohort of approximately 110 different subjects was used. The investigation overall reported the following: In a later genetic analysis, a missense DCLRE1C variant was associated with V-gene and J-gene trimming of TCR beta chains, and the association was replicated in an independent cohort. Broadly in line with IMGT annotations, most TCR beta V segments showed up in productive rearrangements about 87% or about 30% of the time in an earlier analysis of 587 of the donors. The study gave a list of around 170 TCR beta chains associated with cytomegalovirus. In vitro tests confirmed that three of the cytomegalovirus-associated TCR beta chains recognize cytomegalovirus antigens. While some public TCRs were present in many individuals, most TCR sequences turned up only very rarely across donors. In a later analysis, HLA-associated TCR beta chains showed more clonal expansion and lower generation probabilities than non-associated chains that were equally common. A group of highly shared sequence variants was considered likely to be a technical artifact of the sequencing pipeline. According to a later analysis, parvovirus B19, influenza, CMV and Epstein-Barr virus appeared linked to several top co-occurrence clusters. Assigning TCR associations to individual alleles was difficult when HLA alleles, especially DR and DQ, strongly co-occurred. Some IMGT-functional V segments, including TRBV6-2 and TRBV6-3, could not be told apart with the 87-base-pair reads, so those segments were excluded. The earlier analysis of a few hundred of the donors excluded over 15 rarely observed V segments, including chromosome 9 orphons, because counts were too low. Linkage disequilibrium might explain the correlated functional status among segregating V segments, but an unknown experimental factor could not be excluded. According to a later analysis, most CMV-associated TCR beta chains appeared to be HLA-restricted, and the HLA associations seemed to be driven largely by CMV exposure. Sequencing depth was assumed to be roughly uniform across donors in the presence/absence analyses, though that assumption may not hold. Because some donors lacked HLA typing at each locus, the association tests relied only on the typed subset. Cytomegalovirus status was reported to be diagnosed by the classifier with high specificity and sensitivity in both the original and validation cohorts. This cohort had only TCR beta chains sequenced, and the lack of alpha or paired-chain data limited which features could be detected. In a later analysis, the rate of TCR association differed among HLA loci, with DRB1 alleles having the most associated TCRs and HLA-C alleles having the fewest. A further reported finding was that TCR beta sequences accurately predicted the HLA-A and HLA-B alleles for most subjects in the first cohort. CMV serostatus was the only immune exposure information available for the cohort. In a later analysis, more than 15,000 TCR beta sequences were associated with specific HLA alleles at a false discovery rate of 0.05. A later genetic analysis reported fewer N-insertions in productive TCRs among donors in an Asian-associated ancestry cluster than the approximately 670-donor mean. The authors suggested that the approach could potentially be generalized to other disease states and immunological phenotypes.

The cohort comprised 670 or so healthy bone marrow donors. At the time of sampling, every cohort member was nominally healthy, though immune exposures that went unrecorded were likely present. The donor was CMV seronegative and was included in the group of 352 seronegative cohort members. A peripheral blood sample was provided by each donor, and peripheral blood mononuclear cells were used for TCR beta sequencing. Genomic DNA was extracted from the blood cell samples with the Qiagen DNeasy Blood Extraction Kit. CDR1 and CDR2 (SGHRS, YFSETQ) derive from the germline V gene. The germline V end is reduced by 1 base and the J end by 5 bases; junction bases left unmatched: 4. The CDR3 measures 15 amino acids from cysteine to phenylalanine. The read is trimmed to its CDR3 DNA, 45 bases read in frame from base 1. This clone has only a few counts. Its antigen target is currently unknown. No base qualities exist here, and no much larger clone lies one base off it.

Library prep was done by the immunoSEQ multiplex PCR assay. For the multiplex PCR, a mixture combining 60 forward primers for TCR Vbeta segments and 13 reverse primers for TCR Jbeta segments was used. The CDR3 region of rearranged TCR beta genes was amplified from genomic DNA with a multiplex PCR assay. The Illumina HiSeq System was used to sequence the amplified TCR beta libraries as 87-base-pair reads. The original pipeline was this. Across the 700 or so repertoires, a later analysis counted roughly 77 million unique TCR beta chains, roughly 11 million of which were shared by at least two donors. Raw reads were error-corrected and collapsed into unique sequences by a nearest-neighbor algorithm in which closely related sequences were merged to remove PCR and sequencing errors. Alignment of CDR3 sequences to IMGT reference sequences was used to assign V, D and J gene segments. For a sequence to be retained, a match of at least six nucleotides to both a V gene segment and a J gene segment was required. Rearrangements were classified as productive when the CDR3 lacked stop codons and remained in frame with V and J, and all other rearrangements were classified as non-productive. Following IMGT convention, CDR3 was defined as the stretch from the second conserved V-encoded cysteine up to the conserved J-encoded phenylalanine. Sequences without an unambiguous match to a single V gene segment were excluded from the earlier analysis of 587 of the donors. An earlier analysis of a few hundred of the donors called V segments functional above 56.7% productive rearrangements and segregating when the between-donor standard deviation exceeded 5%. To diagnose cytomegalovirus status from the catalog of TCR beta chain sequences, a statistical classification framework was built. A later analysis assigned V and J genes by comparing TCR nucleotide sequences with IMGT/GENE-DB human TR gene sequences. A later analysis assigned CDR3 sequences and most-parsimonious VDJ recombination scenarios with the TCRdist pipeline. In a later analysis, each TCR beta chain was defined by its CDR3 amino acid sequence together with its V-gene family, and reads lacking a unique V-gene family were excluded. To address suspected cross-contamination and a sequencing artifact, a later analysis removed approximately 590 highly shared, low-generation-probability nucleotide sequences. In a later analysis, a clonal expansion index was calculated for each public chain from normalized within-repertoire ranks of inferred template counts. A later analysis computed generation probabilities with a VDJ recombination model fitted to out-of-frame rearrangements, and checked the results against IGoR. Hypergeometric tests were used in a later analysis to score TCR-TCR, TCR-HLA and TCR-CMV co-occurrence, with a repertoire-size bias correction applied to the TCR pairs. In a later analysis, false discovery rates were estimated by permuting HLA or CMV assignments 20 times. In a later analysis, co-occurring TCRs were grouped with DBSCAN, and TCRdist sequence similarity was added when clustering was performed within HLA-allele-positive subsets. Co-occurrence clustering excluded repertoires with fewer than 30,000 or more than 120,000 public chains, plus five with anomalous nucleotide sharing. What TCRdb holds here is the immuneACCESS table cut down to in-frame rearrangements. Part of the clones is not present; checked against another copy, under half of the missing clones reflect an unresolved V gene, and the others are unexplained. That table furnishes V, J and clone size, whereas the DNA furnished D and trimming. In all, the sample holds approximately 150,000 clones, and approximately 9% of those were seen once. About 2% of the sample belongs to the ten largest clones.

Sequencing input: PBMCs. The sequence is built from TRBV5-1 and TRBJ2-7; 12 bases in the middle match TRBD2. The clonotype was recovered from a male donor in good health and CMV-seronegative. The DNA sequence is as follows: TGCGCCAGCAGCTTGTTGACTAGCGGGGGCGACGAGCAGTACTTC. Its product reads: CASSLLTSGGDEQYF.